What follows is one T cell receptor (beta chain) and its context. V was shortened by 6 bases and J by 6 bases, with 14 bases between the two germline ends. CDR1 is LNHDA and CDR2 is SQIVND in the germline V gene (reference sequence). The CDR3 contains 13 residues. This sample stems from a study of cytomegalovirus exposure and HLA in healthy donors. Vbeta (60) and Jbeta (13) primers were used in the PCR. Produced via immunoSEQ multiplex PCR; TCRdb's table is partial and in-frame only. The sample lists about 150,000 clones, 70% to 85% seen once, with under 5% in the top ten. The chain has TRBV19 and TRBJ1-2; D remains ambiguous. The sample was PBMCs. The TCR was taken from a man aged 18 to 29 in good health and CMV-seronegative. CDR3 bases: TGTGCCAGTAGGATGAGGACTCAAGATGGCTACACCTTC. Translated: CASRMRTQDGYTF. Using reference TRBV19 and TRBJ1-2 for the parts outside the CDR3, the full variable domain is DGGITQSPKYLFRKEGQNVTLSCEQNLNHDAMYWYRQDPGQGLRLIYYSQIVNDFQKGDIAEGYSVSREKKESFPLTVTSAQKNPTAFYLCASRMRTQDGYTFGSGTRLTVV.